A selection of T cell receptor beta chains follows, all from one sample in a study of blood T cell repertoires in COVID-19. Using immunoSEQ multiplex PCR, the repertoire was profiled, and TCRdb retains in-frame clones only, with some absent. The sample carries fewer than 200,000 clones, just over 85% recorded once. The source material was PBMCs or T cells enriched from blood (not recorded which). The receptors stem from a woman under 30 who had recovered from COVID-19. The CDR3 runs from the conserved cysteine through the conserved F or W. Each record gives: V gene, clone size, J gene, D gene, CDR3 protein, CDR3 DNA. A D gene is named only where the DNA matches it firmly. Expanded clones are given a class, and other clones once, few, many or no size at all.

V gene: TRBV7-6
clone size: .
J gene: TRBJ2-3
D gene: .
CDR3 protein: CASSLATGSTDTQYF
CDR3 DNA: TGTGCCAGCAGCTTAGCGACTGGGAGCACAGATACGCAGTATTTT

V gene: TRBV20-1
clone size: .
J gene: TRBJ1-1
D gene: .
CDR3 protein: CSAPLYLEAFF
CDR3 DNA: TGCAGTGCCCCTCTATACTTGGAAGCTTTCTTT

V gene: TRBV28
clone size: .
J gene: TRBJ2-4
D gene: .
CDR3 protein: CASSRGGPIQYF
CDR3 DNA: TGTGCCAGCAGTAGAGGGGGTCCAATTCAGTACTTC

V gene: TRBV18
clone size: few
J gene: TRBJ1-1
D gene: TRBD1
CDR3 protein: CASSPGQGETEAFF
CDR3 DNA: TGTGCCAGCTCACCAGGACAGGGGGAGACTGAAGCTTTCTTT

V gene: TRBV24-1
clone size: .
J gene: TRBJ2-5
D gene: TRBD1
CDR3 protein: CATSDPLGDRGGETQYF
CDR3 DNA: TGTGCCACCAGTGATCCATTGGGGGACAGGGGAGGGGAGACCCAGTACTTC

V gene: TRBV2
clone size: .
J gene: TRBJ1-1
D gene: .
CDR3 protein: CASRPGHLNTEAFF
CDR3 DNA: TGTGCCAGCAGGCCGGGACACCTGAACACTGAAGCTTTCTTT

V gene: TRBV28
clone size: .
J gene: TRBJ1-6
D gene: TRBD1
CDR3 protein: CASSFFGTELKNLHF
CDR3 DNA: TGTGCCAGCAGTTTTTTCGGGACAGAATTAAAGAACCTCCACTTT

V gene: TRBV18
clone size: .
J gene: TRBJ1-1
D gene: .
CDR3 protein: CASSPPQGSVEAFF
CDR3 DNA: TGTGCCAGCTCACCACCTCAGGGATCAGTTGAAGCTTTCTTT

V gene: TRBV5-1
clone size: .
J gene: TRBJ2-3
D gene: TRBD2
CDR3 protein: CASSWNTGLAGGGTDTQYF
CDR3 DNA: TGCGCCAGCAGCTGGAACACGGGACTAGCGGGGGGAGGCACAGATACGCAGTATTTT

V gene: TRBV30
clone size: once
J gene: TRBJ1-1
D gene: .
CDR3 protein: CAWTYGSNTEAFF
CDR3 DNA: TGTGCCTGGACCTACGGGTCGAACACTGAAGCTTTCTTT

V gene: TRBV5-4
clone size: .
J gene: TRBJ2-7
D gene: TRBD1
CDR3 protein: CASRPTGGLTYEQYF
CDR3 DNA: TGTGCCAGCAGACCAACAGGGGGCCTCACCTACGAGCAGTACTTC

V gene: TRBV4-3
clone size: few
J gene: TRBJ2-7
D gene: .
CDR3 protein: CASSQVVRSQTYEQYF
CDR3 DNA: TGCGCCAGCAGCCAAGTGGTCAGAAGTCAAACCTACGAGCAGTACTTC

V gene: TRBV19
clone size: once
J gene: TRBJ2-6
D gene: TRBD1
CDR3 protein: CASNKGQGASGANVLTF
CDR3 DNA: TGTGCCAGTAATAAGGGACAGGGGGCCTCTGGGGCCAACGTCCTGACTTTC

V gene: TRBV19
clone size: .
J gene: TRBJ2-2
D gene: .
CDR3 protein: CASSIGEPGELFF
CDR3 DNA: TGTGCCAGTAGTATCGGGGAACCCGGGGAGCTGTTTTTT

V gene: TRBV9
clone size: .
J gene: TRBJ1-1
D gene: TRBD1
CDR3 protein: CASSEPDRGYDTEAFF
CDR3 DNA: TGTGCCAGCAGCGAACCGGACAGGGGGTATGACACTGAAGCTTTCTTT

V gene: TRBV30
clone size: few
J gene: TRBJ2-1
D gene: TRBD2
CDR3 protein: CAWEREGYNEQFF
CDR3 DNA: TGTGCCTGGGAGCGGGAGGGCTACAATGAGCAGTTCTTC

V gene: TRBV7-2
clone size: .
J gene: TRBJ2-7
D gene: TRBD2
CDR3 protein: CASSLTGTTLYEQYF
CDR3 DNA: TGTGCCAGCAGCCTAACCGGGACTACTCTCTACGAGCAGTACTTC